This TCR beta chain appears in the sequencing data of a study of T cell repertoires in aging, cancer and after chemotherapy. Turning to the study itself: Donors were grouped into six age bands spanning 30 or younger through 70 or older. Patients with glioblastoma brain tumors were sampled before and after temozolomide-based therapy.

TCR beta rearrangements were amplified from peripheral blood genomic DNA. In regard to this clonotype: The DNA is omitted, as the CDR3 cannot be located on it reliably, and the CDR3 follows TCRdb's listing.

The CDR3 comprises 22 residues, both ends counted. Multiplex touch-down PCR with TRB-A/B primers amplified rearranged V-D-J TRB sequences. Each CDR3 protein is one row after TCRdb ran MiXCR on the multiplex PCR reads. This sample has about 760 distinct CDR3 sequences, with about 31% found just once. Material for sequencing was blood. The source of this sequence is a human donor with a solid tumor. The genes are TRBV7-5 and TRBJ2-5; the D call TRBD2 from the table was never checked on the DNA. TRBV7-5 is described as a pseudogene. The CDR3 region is CISVPEAQTTVGLAGKGETQYF.